One and the same sample provided the 26 T cell receptor beta chains below, sequenced in a study of OX40 agonist ivuxolimab in advanced cancers. Profiled with immunoSEQ multiplex PCR; TCRdb holds only in-frame clones, not every one. The table records approximately 74,000 clones, roughly 85% of them present only once. The specimen comprised CD4+ or CD8+ T cells sorted from blood, sampled in a trial of the OX40 agonist ivuxolimab. The receptors here all came from an adult with an advanced solid tumor such as melanoma, head and neck, liver or kidney cancer.

The V call is TRBV30, the J call TRBJ2-3, with a weak D call TRBD2 (5 bases). CDR1 is GTSNPN and CDR2 is SVGIG in the germline V gene (reference sequence). CDR3 length: 13 amino acids. Trimming removed 0 bases at V and 4 bases at J, with 8 bases between. The CDR3 is CAWSVLGADTQYF. In DNA, the CDR3 is TGTGCCTGGAGTGTACTCGGGGCAGATACGCAGTATTTT.

The chain recombines TRBV19 with TRBJ1-5; D gene ambiguous. The V gene lost 6 bases and the J gene lost 3 bases, with 6 bases spanning the gap. The CDR3 has 12 residues. Germline CDR1 LNHDA, CDR2 SQIVND (reference sequence). The CDR3 loop is CASRAPNQPQHF. CDR3 in DNA: TGTGCCAGTAGGGCTCCCAATCAGCCCCAGCATTTT.

In DNA form, the CDR3 reads TGTGCCAGCAGCCCGCAGGGCGGGGTCGGCTACACCTTC. It translates to CASSPQGGVGYTF. The chain links TRBV7-9 to TRBJ1-2; maybe TRBD1 (5 bases). The V end lost 5 bases, the J end lost 8 bases, and 15 bases lay between the germline ends. The CDR3 consists of 13 residues. CDR1 is SEHNR and CDR2 is FQNEAQ in the germline V gene (reference sequence).

The chain combines TRBV6-1 with TRBJ1-6; D is unclear. The CDR3 is 15 amino acids. Germline CDR1 is MNHNS and CDR2 is SASEGT. The V gene lost 6 bases and the J gene lost 0 bases, with 9 bases spanning the gap. CDR3: CASSPQSSYNSPLHF. For the CDR3, the DNA is TGTGCCAGCAGCCCCCAGAGCTCCTATAATTCACCCCTCCACTTT.

The chain uses TRBV27 and TRBJ2-1; no clear D. The germline gives CDR1 MNHEY, CDR2 SMNVEV (reference sequence). Trimming left V 3 bases short and J 4 bases short, with 7 bases between. This CDR3 is 13 amino acids long. CDR3 amino acids: CASSFYGYNEQFF. CDR3 coding DNA: TGTGCCAGCAGTTTTTATGGTTACAATGAGCAGTTCTTC.

The chain uses TRBV13 and TRBJ2-7; no clear D. CDR3 size: 11 residues. V was pared by 4 bases and J by 1 base, with 2 bases between. CDR1 and CDR2 from the germline V gene are PRHDT and FYEKMQ (reference sequence). The CDR3 protein is CASSSSYEQYF. Written as DNA, the CDR3 is TGTGCCAGCAGCTCATCCTACGAGCAGTACTTC.

The chain carries TRBV2 and TRBJ1-6; a possible D gene is TRBD1 (6 bases). The V and J ends lost 3 bases and 5 bases respectively, with 11 bases between them. CDR1 and CDR2 (germline): SNHLY, FYNNEI. The CDR3 runs to 15 residues. The CDR3 region is CASSDRGHDNSPLHF. The DNA for the CDR3 is TGTGCCAGCAGTGATAGGGGACACGATAATTCACCCCTCCACTTT.

The chain has TRBV7-9 and TRBJ1-1; D perhaps matches TRBD1 (6 bases). V was pared by 0 bases and J by 4 bases, with 9 bases between. In germline, CDR1 is SEHNR, CDR2 FQNEAQ (reference sequence). This CDR3 has 14 residues. CDR3 nucleotide sequence: TGTGCCAGCAGCTTAGCCCAGGGGAGCACTGAAGCTTTCTTT. It yields the protein CASSLAQGSTEAFF.

The genes are TRBV5-6 and TRBJ1-5; 7 bases fit TRBD1. Germline assignment: CDR1 SGHDT and CDR2 YYEEEE. The CDR3 runs to 14 residues. The J segment lost 2 bases and the V segment lost 3 bases, leaving 2 bases of the junction unmatched. The CDR3 here is CASSSTGGNQPQHF. The CDR3 DNA is TGTGCCAGCAGCTCAACAGGGGGCAATCAGCCCCAGCATTTT.

V gene TRBV19 combines with J gene TRBJ2-4; TRBD2 aligns across 9 bases. The CDR3 is 19 residues long. The V segment lost 1 base and the J segment 1 base; nucleotides outside the gene matches: 11. CDR1 LNHDA and CDR2 SQIVND come from the germline V gene (reference sequence). CDR3 nucleotides: TGTGCCAGTAGTATAGGATTGCTAGCGGGATCCAACGCCAAAAACATTCAGTACTTC. This translates into CASSIGLLAGSNAKNIQYF.

This chain connects TRBV9 to TRBJ2-1, with D possibly being TRBD1 (5 bases). CDR3 length: 15 residues. The V gene lost 0 bases and the J gene lost 0 bases, with 7 bases spanning the gap. The germline V gene encodes CDR1 SGDLS and CDR2 YYNGEE. Written as DNA, the CDR3 is TGTGCCAGCAGCGTAGTTACAGGCTCCTACAATGAGCAGTTCTTC. It is translated as CASSVVTGSYNEQFF.

The J gene is TRBJ1-5, the V gene TRBV2, with D possibly being TRBD1 (6 bases). The CDR3 spans 16 residues. Germline lookup yields CDR1 SNHLY and CDR2 FYNNEI. V was clipped by 0 bases and J by 3 bases, with 12 bases between them. CDR3 protein: CASSEARQVFNQPQHF. The DNA of the CDR3 is TGTGCCAGCAGTGAAGCAAGACAGGTGTTCAATCAGCCCCAGCATTTT. Together with reference TRBV2 and TRBJ1-5, the CDR3 gives the full variable domain: EPEVTQTPSHQVTQMGQEVILRCVPISNHLYFYWYRQILGQKVEFLVSFYNNEISEKSEIFDDQFSVERPDGSNFTLKIRSTKLEDSAMYFCASSEARQVFNQPQHFGDGTRLSIL.

The J gene is TRBJ2-1, the V gene TRBV5-6; 9 nucleotides agree with TRBD1. V shed 4 bases and J 4 bases; nucleotides not matched to a gene: 3. In germline, CDR1 is SGHDT, CDR2 YYEEEE. CDR3 size: 14 residues. This chain's CDR3 is CASSTGQGYNEQFF. In DNA, the CDR3 is TGTGCCAGCAGCACGGGACAGGGTTACAATGAGCAGTTCTTC.

CDR3 protein: CASCRDRDQPQHF. The CDR3 region has the DNA TGTGCCAGTTGCCGGGACAGAGATCAGCCCCAGCATTTT. The gene calls are TRBV19 and TRBJ1-5; 7 nucleotides align to TRBD1. The J segment lost 5 bases and the V segment lost 8 bases, leaving 6 bases of the junction unmatched. In germline, CDR1 is LNHDA, CDR2 SQIVND (reference sequence). The CDR3 spans 13 residues.

The V gene is TRBV7-3, the J gene TRBJ2-5; the D is unclear. V was pared by 6 bases and J by 5 bases, with 13 bases between. CDR3 length: 13 residues. Germline values: CDR1 SGHTA, CDR2 FQGTGA. CDR3 coding DNA: TGTGCCAGCAGTCAACAAAGGTCGGAGACCCAGTACTTC. Residues: CASSQQRSETQYF.

The V call is TRBV30, the J call TRBJ1-5; no definite D call. With 2 bases removed from V and 2 bases from J, the gap between germline ends came to 13 bases. The germline CDR1 and CDR2 sequences are GTSNPN and SVGIG (reference sequence). The CDR3 is 15 amino acids. The CDR3 region is CAWSLDPAGNQPQHF. CDR3 in DNA: TGTGCCTGGAGTTTGGACCCGGCGGGCAATCAGCCCCAGCATTTT.

This chain uses TRBV18 with TRBJ2-3; 7 bases map to TRBD1. This CDR3 comprises 15 residues. Per germline, CDR1 KGHSH and CDR2 LQKENI. Trimming took 4 bases from V and 0 from J; bases not matched to a gene: 4. CDR3 in amino acids: CASSLRQGSTDTQYF. The CDR3 DNA sequence: TGTGCCAGCTCACTAAGACAGGGTAGCACAGATACGCAGTATTTT.

The chain carries TRBV28 and TRBJ1-2; 8 nucleotides agree with TRBD1. Germline CDR1 and CDR2: MDHEN and SYDVKM. V shed 5 bases, J shed 7 bases, and the junction held 12 bases outside the gene matches. The CDR3 contains 15 residues. The DNA of the CDR3 is TGTGCCAGCAGTCGATCGGCAGGGGGCACGGGTGGCTACACCTTC. Residues: CASSRSAGGTGGYTF.

DNA of the CDR3: TGTGCCAGCAGCTTAGAAGGGCAGGGACTCTACGAGCAGTACTTC. This translates into CASSLEGQGLYEQYF. The chain joins TRBV11-3 to TRBJ2-7; D perhaps matches TRBD2 (6 bases). CDR3 length: 15 amino acids. The V gene's germline CDR1 is SGHNT and CDR2 YENEEA. The V and J ends lost 0 bases and 3 bases respectively, with 12 bases between them.

The rearrangement uses TRBV7-2 and TRBJ2-7; 9 nucleotides line up with TRBD2. The trim removed 5 bases at V and 0 bases at J, leaving 14 bases unmatched. Germline assignment: CDR1 SGHTA and CDR2 FQGNSA. This CDR3 comprises 18 residues. The CDR3 reads CASSLPPTSGWSSYEQYF. The DNA of the CDR3 is TGTGCCAGCAGCCTCCCCCCGACTAGCGGTTGGAGCTCCTACGAGCAGTACTTC.

This chain links TRBV19 with TRBJ2-2, with TRBD1 as a possible D gene (6 bases). With 4 bases removed from V and 3 bases from J, the gap between germline ends came to 12 bases. Germline CDR1 is LNHDA and CDR2 is SQIVND (reference sequence). This CDR3 spans 15 amino acids. CDR3 loop: CASSTQGRDTGELFF. The CDR3 nucleotides are TGTGCCAGTAGTACACAGGGCCGAGACACCGGGGAGCTGTTTTTT.

The gene calls are TRBV5-6 and TRBJ2-7; 7 positions match TRBD2. The J segment lost 0 bases and the V segment lost 3 bases, leaving 3 bases of the junction unmatched. This CDR3 has 14 amino acids. Germline V gene sequence: CDR1 SGHDT, CDR2 YYEEEE. The CDR3 here is CASSSLAGSYEQYF. CDR3 in DNA: TGTGCCAGCAGCTCCTTAGCGGGCTCCTACGAGCAGTACTTC.

This rearrangement joins TRBV7-2 to TRBJ2-3; D gene ambiguous. There are 14 residues in the CDR3. V was trimmed by 5 bases and J by 9 bases, leaving 18 bases between them. The germline gives CDR1 SGHTA, CDR2 FQGNSA. The CDR3 nucleotides are TGTGCCAGCAGCCCCCCTGGATCTAGTCAAACGCAGTATTTT. Encoded protein: CASSPPGSSQTQYF.

The chain carries TRBV7-8 and TRBJ2-2; D not certain. Trimming shortened V by 7 bases and J by 6 bases, and 12 bases separated the two germline ends. CDR3 length: 13 residues. CDR1 is SGHVS, CDR2 FQNEAQ, per germline. The CDR3 coding sequence is TGTGCCAGCACCTTGGATTGGTCCGGGGAGCTGTTTTTT. It specifies CASTLDWSGELFF.

In nucleotides, the CDR3 is TGTGCCTGGAGTGTATTCGGGCTAGCGGGGGTCTCGGGCAATGAGCAGTTCTTC. Amino acid sequence: CAWSVFGLAGVSGNEQFF. The chain carries TRBV30 and TRBJ2-1; 10 bases line up with TRBD2. Germline CDR1 and CDR2: GTSNPN and SVGIG (reference sequence). After removal of 0 bases from V and 6 bases from J, the junction contained 14 bases not matched to a gene. The CDR3 sequence is 18 residues long.

The chain joins TRBV18 to TRBJ1-1; D call uncertain. Germline CDR1 KGHSH, CDR2 LQKENI. The germline V and J ends were trimmed by 2 bases and 7 bases, with 11 bases remaining between them. This CDR3 has 13 amino acids. The CDR3 loop is CASSPSETNEAFF. The DNA for the CDR3 is TGTGCCAGCTCACCATCAGAGACGAATGAAGCTTTCTTT.